A single sample gave rise to the 5 T cell receptor beta chains below, sequenced in a study of T cells after yellow fever vaccination. MiXCR, run by TCRdb on the 5' RACE reads, gives a single entry per CDR3 protein. The top ten hold under 50% of the sample, which has some 97,000 distinct CDR3 sequences, around 5.8% seen once. Sequencing used CD8+ T cells sorted from PBMCs, obtained 10 days after the yellow fever booster vaccination. These receptors were obtained from a man between 18 and 35 years old who received the YFV17D yellow fever vaccine.

This clonotype was seen a few times. This chain uses TRBV20-1 with TRBJ2-1, with D hard to call. Trimming cost V 1 base and J 7 bases, with 5 bases left between them. Germline CDR1 and CDR2: DFQATT and SNEGSKA (reference sequence). CDR3 length: 11 amino acids. CDR3 sequence (DNA): TGCAGTGCTAGAGTAGTAAATGAGCAGTTCTTC. This gives the protein CSARVVNEQFF.

The sample holds a few counts of this clonotype. The chain joins TRBV4-3 to TRBJ1-2; TRBD1 is a possible D gene (5 bases). CDR3 length: 16 amino acids. V dropped 0 bases and J dropped 8 bases, with 19 bases sitting between them. The germline V gene has CDR1 LGHNA and CDR2 YSLEER. CDR3 bases: TGCGCCAGCAGCCAAGATCATGGCAGGGTAGAGGGAGGCTACACCTTC. Amino acids: CASSQDHGRVEGGYTF.

The chain recombines TRBV18 with TRBJ2-7; unclear D gene. The CDR3 contains 13 residues. Trimming took off 2 bases at V and 5 bases at J, with 10 bases between the two ends. The germline gives CDR1 KGHSH, CDR2 LQKENI. CDR3 region: CASSPAVFDEQYF. The CDR3 nucleotides are TGTGCCAGCTCACCAGCGGTATTTGACGAGCAGTACTTC.

The sample holds a few counts of this clonotype. The chain joins TRBV7-2 to TRBJ1-1; 7 positions match TRBD1. This CDR3 region has 16 residues. Trimming took 0 bases from V and 6 from J; bases not matched to a gene: 10. Germline values: CDR1 SGHTA, CDR2 FQGNSA. As DNA, the CDR3 is TGTGCCAGCAGCTTAGCCCAGCCTACAGGGGATCCTGAAGCTTTCTTT. Translated: CASSLAQPTGDPEAFF.

This clonotype was detected only a few times. The rearrangement links TRBV7-9 to TRBJ2-1; 9 bases line up with TRBD1. CDR1 is SEHNR, CDR2 FQNEAQ, per germline (reference sequence). The ends lost 5 bases at V and 8 bases at J; junction bases unmatched: 16. The CDR3 is 17 amino acids. CDR3 in DNA: TGTGCCAGCAGCCCTAGGCGCGCGGAACAGGGGGCATATGAGCAGTTCTTC. It translates to CASSPRRAEQGAYEQFF.